Listed below are T cell receptor beta chains from one sample, sequenced in a study of memory CD4+ T cells and cytomegalovirus serostatus. Measured with immunoSEQ multiplex PCR; TCRdb has only the in-frame clones, and not every one. The repertoire includes 56,000 or so clones, around 81% of them detected once, and around 0.51% sits in the top ten. Input material: memory CD4+ T cells from blood. These receptors all come from an adult in good health and CMV-seronegative. Some clones in this sample may be carry-over from other donors' samples. Each CDR3 is given with its conserved first and last residue. The D gene is left open where the match is weak. Rows may omit the clone size; those that give it use once, few, many or a size class.

j_gene,d_gene,v_gene,abundance,CDR3aa,CDR3nt
TRBJ2-7,TRBD1,TRBV4-2,few,CASSQEGQGTFYEQYF,TGTGCCAGCAGCCAAGAGGGACAGGGGACCTTCTACGAGCAGTACTTC
TRBJ1-3,NA,TRBV6-6,NA,CASMISGNTIYF,TGTGCCAGCATGATCTCTGGAAACACCATATATTTT
TRBJ2-2,TRBD2,TRBV5-1,once,CASSFGGTSAGVGELFF,TGCGCCAGCAGCTTCGGAGGGACTAGCGCGGGTGTCGGGGAGCTGTTTTTT
TRBJ2-5,NA,TRBV5-1,NA,CASSLNFKVTQETQYF,TGCGCCAGCAGCCTGAATTTCAAGGTTACACAAGAGACCCAGTACTTC
TRBJ2-1,TRBD2,TRBV5-1,NA,CASSQLLRGSDNEQFF,TGCGCCAGCAGCCAACTTTTACGCGGGAGCGACAATGAGCAGTTCTTC
TRBJ1-5,NA,TRBV2,NA,CASDEDSSFNQPQHF,TGTGCCAGCGATGAGGACAGCTCCTTCAATCAGCCCCAGCATTTT
TRBJ1-3,NA,TRBV2,NA,CASNGNSGNTIYF,TGTGCCAGCAATGGCAACTCTGGAAACACCATATATTTT
TRBJ1-5,TRBD1,TRBV5-1,NA,CASSLWTGVRSNQPQHF,TGCGCCAGCAGCTTGTGGACAGGGGTAAGGAGCAATCAGCCCCAGCATTTT
TRBJ2-3,NA,TRBV10-3,NA,CAISVGRVLDTQYF,TGTGCCATCAGTGTCGGCAGGGTGCTTGATACGCAGTATTTT
TRBJ1-2,NA,TRBV5-6,few,CASSQDRDYGYTF,TGTGCCAGCAGCCAGGACCGGGACTATGGCTACACCTTC
TRBJ2-1,NA,TRBV11-2,NA,CASSVGNYNEQFF,TGTGCCAGCAGCGTCGGTAACTACAATGAGCAGTTCTTC
TRBJ2-3,TRBD1,TRBV4-2,NA,CASRDRARTDTQYF,TGTGCCAGCCGGGACAGGGCCCGCACAGATACGCAGTATTTT
TRBJ2-3,NA,TRBV5-1,NA,CASSIVADTQYF,TGCGCCAGCAGCATAGTAGCAGATACGCAGTATTTT
TRBJ1-2,TRBD1,TRBV5-1,NA,CASSLAGGQGTYGYTF,TGCGCCAGCAGCTTGGCGGGGGGACAGGGGACCTATGGCTACACCTTC
TRBJ1-6,NA,TRBV6-1,once,CASSESRRGGSYNSPLHF,TGTGCCAGCAGTGAGAGTCGTAGAGGGGGGTCCTATAATTCACCCCTCCACTTT
TRBJ2-7,NA,TRBV5-1,NA,CASSLRGIYSYEQYF,TGCGCCAGCAGCTTAAGAGGGATTTACTCCTACGAGCAGTACTTC
TRBJ2-7,TRBD2,TRBV27,NA,CASSLSSGSYEQYF,TGTGCCAGCAGTTTGTCTAGCGGCTCCTACGAGCAGTACTTC
TRBJ2-3,NA,TRBV11-2,NA,CASSGRTDRTTDTQYF,TGTGCCAGCAGTGGGCGGACAGATAGGACCACAGATACGCAGTATTTT
TRBJ2-3,NA,TRBV11-3,few,CASSLADSTDTQYF,TGTGCCAGCAGCTTAGCCGACAGCACAGATACGCAGTATTTT
TRBJ2-7,TRBD1,TRBV5-5,NA,CASSSPGQGSYEQYF,TGTGCCAGCAGCTCCCCGGGACAGGGAAGCTACGAGCAGTACTTC
TRBJ2-7,NA,TRBV5-4,once,CASSVYEQYF,TGTGCCAGCAGCGTATACGAGCAGTACTTC
TRBJ2-5,TRBD2,TRBV5-4,NA,CASSPAPLAGETQYF,TGTGCCAGCAGCCCAGCCCCACTAGCGGGAGAGACCCAGTACTTC